Listed below are T cell receptor beta chains from one sample, sequenced in a study of blood T cell repertoires in COVID-19. Sequenced by immunoSEQ multiplex PCR; TCRdb stores in-frame clones only, minus some. This sample has around 270,000 clones, with roughly 89% found just once. Sequencing was carried out using peripheral blood. The receptors come from a man aged 35-49 years with acute or convalescent COVID-19. CDR3s leave out the opening cysteine and the closing phenylalanine or tryptophan.

TRBJ1-1 TRBV5-4 ASSPSAGDTEAF
TRBJ2-5 TRBV5-6 ASTRRGVETQY
TRBJ1-5 TRBV24-1 ATSDGTGGRFNQPQH
TRBJ1-2 TRBV27 ASSLSGGIGYT
TRBJ2-1 TRBV11-2 ASSLRDSSYNEQF
TRBJ1-5 TRBV5-1 ASSPNTGDQPQH
TRBJ2-3 TRBV21-1 ASSRRTSKVRDTQY
TRBJ1-4 TRBV6-2/TRBV6-3 ASSYTGVNEKLF
TRBJ1-1 TRBV14 ASSQLFTGAREAF
TRBJ1-1 TRBV10-2 ASGGRANTEAF
TRBJ2-1 TRBV12-3/TRBV12-4 ASSFSSGSEQF
TRBJ2-2 TRBV5-6 ASSLDRRLTGELF
TRBJ2-3 TRBV5-1 ASSFGYKGTDTQY
TRBJ2-1 TRBV5-1 ASSLAGQGAHEQF
TRBJ1-4 TRBV19 ASSPYAGRTGTNEKLF
TRBJ1-4 TRBV18 ASSPRDRDLAGEKLF
TRBJ1-1 TRBV25-1 ASRDSGGGNTEAF
TRBJ2-4 TRBV3-1/TRBV3-2 ASSRLAGKNIQY
TRBJ1-1 TRBV10-3 AISGRGEAF
TRBJ2-2 TRBV9 ASSVAPGELF
TRBJ2-1 TRBV6-5 ASSSHSDSYNEQF
TRBJ1-1 TRBV29-1 SVLTPTGGLNTEAF
TRBJ1-4 TRBV6-5 ASKSIAANEKLF
TRBJ1-2 TRBV5-5 ASSLEWGAGYGYT
TRBJ1-1 TRBV9 ASSATQGRDTEAF
TRBJ1-5 TRBV6-5 ASSYSREVNQPQH
TRBJ1-1 TRBV2 ASSEEASPEAF
TRBJ2-6 TRBV2 ASSELSSGANVLT
TRBJ1-1 TRBV7-9 ASSSQGQLNTEAF
TRBJ2-1 TRBV9 ASSVEVAGYNEQF
TRBJ1-6 TRBV5-1 ASSLGTANSPLH
TRBJ1-1 TRBV7-2 ASSFGIPNTEAF
TRBJ1-2 TRBV30 AFKGGAWYGYT
TRBJ2-1 TRBV3-1/TRBV3-2 ASSFGQEAYNEQF
TRBJ1-1 TRBV18 ASSPSTDEAF
TRBJ2-3 TRBV11-3 ASSLGAVKTDTQY
TRBJ1-6 TRBV3-1/TRBV3-2 ASSQGGAPLH
TRBJ2-2 TRBV23-1 ASSPGFGATTGELF
TRBJ2-3 TRBV19 ASSRTRDDTQY
TRBJ2-7 TRBV5-1 ASSLAGPGSYEQY
TRBJ2-3 TRBV27 ASSLHRTVLGDTQY
TRBJ2-1 TRBV11-2 ASSLVGDKGHEQF
TRBJ2-3 TRBV2 ASTLGDRGNADTQY
TRBJ2-7 TRBV23-1 ASRQRRIGQGGSEQY
TRBJ2-3 TRBV30 AWSIKTLGGTDTQY
TRBJ1-5 TRBV6-1 ASSGRDRGLVSGQPQH
TRBJ1-1 TRBV24-1 ATSDNSEAF
TRBJ1-2 TRBV5-6 ASSGTVTNYGYT
TRBJ1-2 TRBV20-1 SASGHSEANYGYT
TRBJ1-6 TRBV6-5 ASGGLRNSPLH
TRBJ2-1 TRBV7-3 ASSVQDWDNEQF
TRBJ2-3 TRBV5-1 ASGGPEVTDTQY
TRBJ1-2 TRBV28 ASSSPGVDGYT
TRBJ2-1 TRBV2 ASSTGPSSYNEQF
TRBJ2-3 TRBV4-1 ASSQGGGPTQDTQY